This TCR beta chain emerged from a study of control samples from healthy donors and cancer patients (dated by TCRdb to 2018 to 2021). Library creation used the immunoSEQ multiplex PCR assay. As stored in TCRdb, this immuneACCESS dataset retains in-frame rearrangements with V and J assigned. A fraction of the clones does not appear; measured against another copy, unresolved V genes explain less than half of the discrepancy, and the remainder lacks a known reason. The sample records roughly 120,000 clones, around 89% of which are singletons. 15% to 20% of the sample belongs to the ten largest clones. Looking up the germline V gene yields CDR1 SGHRS and CDR2 YFSETQ. The V end gives up 4 bases and the J end 6 bases, leaving 13 bases in the junction not matched to a gene. The CDR3 numbers 17 residues from cysteine through phenylalanine. Of all the DNA, just the CDR3 is kept, 51 bases in frame from base 1.

Of note for this clone: Its cognate antigen has yet to be identified. No much larger clone exists at a distance of one base, and base qualities are not known.

The TCR comes from a woman aged 50 to 60 in good health. The specimen sequenced was blood. This chain is built from TRBV5-1 and TRBJ1-1; TRBD1 agrees with 12 junctional bases. The bases are TGCGCCAGCAGCATTACGGGACAGGGGGCAGAGAGGGCTGAAGCTTTCTTT. Translated, this gives CASSITGQGAERAEAFF.